This TCR beta chain was recovered during a study of cytomegalovirus exposure and HLA in healthy donors. Findings and caveats of the study: Reportedly, diagnosis of cytomegalovirus status by the classifier showed high specificity and sensitivity. Most TCR sequences were uncommon, yet certain public TCRs appeared in many donors.

A note on this clone: Its antigen is currently unknown.

TCRdb keeps only in-frame clones here, not all; method: immunoSEQ multiplex PCR. The table shows about 78,000 clones, with 95% to 97% occurring only once. This CDR3 is built from 15 residues. Unmatched junction bases numbered 11, after V lost 7 bases and J lost 5 bases. The germline CDR1 and CDR2 sequences are LNHDA and SQIVND (reference sequence). Separate from the approximately 700-subject first cohort was the approximately 130-subject validation cohort, to which the donors belonged. Material: PBMCs. The TCR originated in a man aged 18 to 29 in good health and CMV-seropositive. This chain joins TRBV19 and TRBJ2-5; 9 bases align to TRBD2. CDR3 loop: CASKASGIQRETQYF. In nucleotides, the CDR3 is TGTGCCAGTAAGGCTAGCGGGATTCAGCGGGAGACCCAGTACTTC.